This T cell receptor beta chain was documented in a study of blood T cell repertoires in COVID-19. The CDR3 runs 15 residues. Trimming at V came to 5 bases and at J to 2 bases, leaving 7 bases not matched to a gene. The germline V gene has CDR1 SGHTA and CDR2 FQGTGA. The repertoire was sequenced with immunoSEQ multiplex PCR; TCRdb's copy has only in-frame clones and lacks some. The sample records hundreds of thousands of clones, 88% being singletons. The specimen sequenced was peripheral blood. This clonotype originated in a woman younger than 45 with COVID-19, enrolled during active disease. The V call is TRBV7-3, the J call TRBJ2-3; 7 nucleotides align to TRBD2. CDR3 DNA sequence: TGTGCCAGCAGCCTCGGTCTAGCGGACACAGATACGCAGTATTTT. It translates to CASSLGLADTDTQYF.